These T cell receptor beta chains were read from a single sample in a study of regulatory dendritic cells for organ transplantation. No cognate antigen is known for these TCRs. The data were produced by immunoSEQ multiplex PCR, yet TCRdb's version contains in-frame clones alone and is incomplete. Of some 12,000 clones in the sample, about 70% were seen once. Sequenced: naive CD4+ T cells from blood cultured with regulatory dendritic cells. Every receptor here comes from a human donor in good health. Each CDR3 is given with its conserved first and last residue. Fields, in order: J gene, D gene, clone size, V gene, CDR3 protein, CDR3 DNA. D genes are given only for firm matches. Clone size, where shown, is once, few, many, or a class for clones that have expanded.

j_call: TRBJ1-5
d_call: .
clone_size: .
v_call: TRBV5-1
cdr3_aa: CASSFGRNQPQHF
cdr3_nt: TGCGCCAGCAGCTTCGGTCGCAATCAGCCCCAGCATTTT

j_call: TRBJ1-4
d_call: TRBD1
clone_size: few
v_call: TRBV15
cdr3_aa: CATSTRQGTNEKLFF
cdr3_nt: TGTGCCACCAGCACTCGACAGGGGACTAATGAAAAACTGTTTTTT

j_call: TRBJ2-7
d_call: .
clone_size: .
v_call: TRBV2
cdr3_aa: CASSESAYEQYF
cdr3_nt: TGTGCCAGCAGTGAATCCGCCTACGAGCAGTACTTC

j_call: TRBJ2-5
d_call: TRBD2
clone_size: .
v_call: TRBV5-4
cdr3_aa: CASSGERAGWETQYF
cdr3_nt: TGTGCCAGCAGCGGGGAGAGAGCGGGGTGGGAGACCCAGTACTTC

j_call: TRBJ2-3
d_call: TRBD2
clone_size: .
v_call: TRBV7-6
cdr3_aa: CASSLGSASGGYTDTQYF
cdr3_nt: TGTGCCAGCAGCTTAGGGTCCGCTAGCGGGGGTTACACAGATACGCAGTATTTT

j_call: TRBJ1-1
d_call: TRBD1
clone_size: .
v_call: TRBV6-1
cdr3_aa: CATWDRETEAFF
cdr3_nt: TGTGCCACCTGGGACAGGGAAACTGAAGCTTTCTTT

j_call: TRBJ2-4
d_call: TRBD1
clone_size: .
v_call: TRBV11-1
cdr3_aa: CASSRTGGLAKNIQYF
cdr3_nt: TGTGCCAGCAGCAGGACAGGGGGTCTAGCCAAAAACATTCAGTACTTC

j_call: TRBJ2-3
d_call: .
clone_size: .
v_call: TRBV6-1
cdr3_aa: CASSLADTQYF
cdr3_nt: TGTGCCAGCAGCCTAGCTGATACGCAGTATTTT

j_call: TRBJ2-3
d_call: .
clone_size: few
v_call: TRBV7-9
cdr3_aa: CASSQLTDTQYF
cdr3_nt: TGTGCCAGCAGCCAACTCACAGATACGCAGTATTTT

j_call: TRBJ2-1
d_call: TRBD1
clone_size: .
v_call: TRBV7-9
cdr3_aa: CASSLRDRVLAKSGEQFF
cdr3_nt: TGTGCCAGCAGCTTACGGGACAGGGTTTTAGCTAAATCCGGCGAGCAGTTCTTC

j_call: TRBJ2-3
d_call: .
clone_size: .
v_call: TRBV11-3
cdr3_aa: CASSPQTDTQYF
cdr3_nt: TGTGCCAGCAGCCCCCAGACAGATACGCAGTATTTT

j_call: TRBJ2-1
d_call: .
clone_size: .
v_call: TRBV10-2
cdr3_aa: CASSETGTLSEQFF
cdr3_nt: TGCGCCAGCAGTGAGACCGGGACTCTGAGTGAGCAGTTCTTC

j_call: TRBJ2-5
d_call: .
clone_size: .
v_call: TRBV5-1
cdr3_aa: CASSLEGFQETQYF
cdr3_nt: TGCGCCAGCAGCTTGGAGGGGTTTCAAGAGACCCAGTACTTC

j_call: TRBJ2-3
d_call: TRBD2
clone_size: medium-sized
v_call: TRBV7-9
cdr3_aa: CASSRSGGGTDTQYF
cdr3_nt: TGTGCCAGCAGCAGAAGCGGGGGAGGCACAGATACGCAGTATTTT

j_call: TRBJ1-1
d_call: .
clone_size: .
v_call: TRBV5-1
cdr3_aa: CASAGALNTEAFF
cdr3_nt: TGCGCCAGTGCGGGGGCCCTGAACACTGAAGCTTTCTTT

j_call: TRBJ1-5
d_call: .
clone_size: once
v_call: TRBV6-5
cdr3_aa: CASSYDGGSGPQHF
cdr3_nt: TGTGCCAGCAGTTACGATGGGGGGAGCGGGCCCCAGCATTTT

j_call: TRBJ2-4
d_call: .
clone_size: once
v_call: TRBV2
cdr3_aa: CARDTQRKNIQYF
cdr3_nt: TGTGCCAGGGACACCCAGCGCAAAAACATTCAGTACTTC

j_call: TRBJ2-2
d_call: TRBD1
clone_size: .
v_call: TRBV5-1
cdr3_aa: CASSWTGGNTGELFF
cdr3_nt: TGCGCCAGCAGCTGGACAGGGGGCAACACCGGGGAGCTGTTTTTT

j_call: TRBJ1-2
d_call: TRBD1
clone_size: .
v_call: TRBV18
cdr3_aa: CASSPGQGADGYTF
cdr3_nt: TGTGCCAGCTCACCAGGACAGGGGGCGGATGGCTACACCTTC

j_call: TRBJ2-3
d_call: .
clone_size: .
v_call: TRBV9
cdr3_aa: CASSVEAGPGADTQYF
cdr3_nt: TGTGCCAGCAGCGTAGAAGCAGGGCCAGGGGCAGATACGCAGTATTTT

j_call: TRBJ2-1
d_call: .
clone_size: .
v_call: TRBV5-6
cdr3_aa: CASSPRGGSYNEQFF
cdr3_nt: TGTGCCAGCAGTCCCCGGGGAGGATCCTACAATGAGCAGTTCTTC

j_call: TRBJ2-5
d_call: .
clone_size: .
v_call: TRBV10-3
cdr3_aa: CAISGAGFGTQYF
cdr3_nt: TGTGCCATCAGTGGGGCGGGGTTCGGGACCCAGTACTTC

j_call: TRBJ2-2
d_call: .
clone_size: .
v_call: TRBV6-5
cdr3_aa: CASRPGQNTGELFF
cdr3_nt: TGTGCCAGCAGGCCGGGACAGAACACCGGGGAGCTGTTTTTT

j_call: TRBJ1-5
d_call: TRBD1
clone_size: .
v_call: TRBV19
cdr3_aa: CASSPDRERSNQPQHF
cdr3_nt: TGTGCCAGTAGTCCGGACAGGGAAAGGAGCAATCAGCCCCAGCATTTT

j_call: TRBJ2-3
d_call: .
clone_size: few
v_call: TRBV6-1
cdr3_aa: CATVMGGGRTDTQYF
cdr3_nt: TGTGCCACCGTAATGGGCGGGGGCCGCACAGATACGCAGTATTTT

j_call: TRBJ2-3
d_call: .
clone_size: .
v_call: TRBV18
cdr3_aa: CASSPPGTGSTDTQYF
cdr3_nt: TGTGCCAGCTCACCACCGGGAACAGGGAGCACAGATACGCAGTATTTT

j_call: TRBJ1-3
d_call: .
clone_size: .
v_call: TRBV11-3
cdr3_aa: CASSLERAPREGGNTIYF
cdr3_nt: TGTGCCAGCAGCTTAGAGCGAGCCCCCAGGGAGGGCGGAAACACCATATATTTT

j_call: TRBJ2-3
d_call: TRBD2
clone_size: .
v_call: TRBV7-9
cdr3_aa: CAVGLVVRTDTQYF
cdr3_nt: TGTGCAGTGGGACTAGTGGTTCGCACAGATACGCAGTATTTT

j_call: TRBJ1-2
d_call: TRBD1
clone_size: .
v_call: TRBV9
cdr3_aa: CASSGGQGNYGYTF
cdr3_nt: TGTGCCAGCAGCGGGGGACAGGGGAACTATGGCTACACCTTC

j_call: TRBJ2-7
d_call: TRBD2
clone_size: .
v_call: TRBV4-1
cdr3_aa: CASSSGGHEQYF
cdr3_nt: TGCGCCAGTTCCAGCGGGGGCCACGAGCAGTACTTC

j_call: TRBJ2-7
d_call: .
clone_size: .
v_call: TRBV7-2
cdr3_aa: CASSLGRGGIYYEQYF
cdr3_nt: TGTGCCAGCAGCTTAGGTAGGGGTGGGATTTACTACGAGCAGTACTTC

j_call: TRBJ1-5
d_call: .
clone_size: .
v_call: TRBV12-1
cdr3_aa: CASSSGLFNQPQHF
cdr3_nt: TGTGCCAGCAGCTCGGGACTCTTCAATCAGCCCCAGCATTTT

j_call: TRBJ2-5
d_call: .
clone_size: once
v_call: TRBV9
cdr3_aa: CASSTGMQETQYF
cdr3_nt: TGTGCCAGCAGCACGGGGATGCAAGAGACCCAGTACTTC

j_call: TRBJ2-1
d_call: TRBD2
clone_size: few
v_call: TRBV7-9
cdr3_aa: CASSLELAINEQFF
cdr3_nt: TGTGCCAGCAGCTTAGAACTAGCGATCAATGAGCAGTTCTTC

j_call: TRBJ2-3
d_call: .
clone_size: once
v_call: TRBV5-1
cdr3_aa: CASSLRTSTDTQYF
cdr3_nt: TGCGCCAGCAGCTTGAGGACTAGCACAGATACGCAGTATTTT

j_call: TRBJ2-2
d_call: .
clone_size: .
v_call: TRBV9
cdr3_aa: CASSVQGGGELFF
cdr3_nt: TGTGCCAGCAGCGTACAGGGTGGCGGGGAGCTGTTTTTT

j_call: TRBJ2-7
d_call: TRBD1
clone_size: few
v_call: TRBV5-5
cdr3_aa: CASSFWDSRNEQYF
cdr3_nt: TGTGCCAGCAGCTTCTGGGACAGTAGGAACGAGCAGTACTTC

j_call: TRBJ2-1
d_call: TRBD2
clone_size: few
v_call: TRBV11-1
cdr3_aa: CASSLGGGARNEQFF
cdr3_nt: TGTGCCAGCAGCTTGGGCGGGGGGGCCCGGAATGAGCAGTTCTTC

j_call: TRBJ1-1
d_call: TRBD1
clone_size: .
v_call: TRBV7-2
cdr3_aa: CASSLGQGLNTEAFF
cdr3_nt: TGTGCCAGCAGCTTGGGACAGGGGTTGAACACTGAAGCTTTCTTT

j_call: TRBJ1-1
d_call: .
clone_size: .
v_call: TRBV6-5
cdr3_aa: CASTLTRNTEAFF
cdr3_nt: TGTGCCAGCACTCTGACAAGGAACACTGAAGCTTTCTTT

j_call: TRBJ2-3
d_call: TRBD2
clone_size: .
v_call: TRBV6-1
cdr3_aa: CASRGLAGPDTQYF
cdr3_nt: TGTGCCAGCAGGGGACTAGCGGGGCCAGATACGCAGTATTTT

j_call: TRBJ1-5
d_call: .
clone_size: .
v_call: TRBV19
cdr3_aa: CASSPQSGHNQPQHF
cdr3_nt: TGTGCCAGTAGTCCCCAGTCGGGACACAATCAGCCCCAGCATTTT